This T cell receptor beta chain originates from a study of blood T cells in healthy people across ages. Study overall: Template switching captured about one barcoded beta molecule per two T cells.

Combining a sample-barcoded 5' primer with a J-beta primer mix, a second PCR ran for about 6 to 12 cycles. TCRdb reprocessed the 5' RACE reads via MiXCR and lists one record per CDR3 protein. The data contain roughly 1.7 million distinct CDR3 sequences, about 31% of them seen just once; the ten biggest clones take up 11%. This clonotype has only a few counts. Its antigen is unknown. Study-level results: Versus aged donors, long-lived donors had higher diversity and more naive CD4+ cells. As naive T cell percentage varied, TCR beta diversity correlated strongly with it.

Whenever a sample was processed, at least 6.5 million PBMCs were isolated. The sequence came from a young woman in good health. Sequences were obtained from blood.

For the CDR3, the DNA is TGTGCCAGCAGTTACGGACTAGCGGGCACCAGCGAGCAGTACTTC. Its translation is CASSYGLAGTSEQYF. The genes are TRBV27 and TRBJ2-7; 11 bases fit TRBD2. This CDR3 region has 15 residues. The germline V gene has CDR1 MNHEY and CDR2 SMNVEV (reference sequence). V trimming: 4 bases; J trimming: 6 bases; junction bases outside the gene matches: 8.